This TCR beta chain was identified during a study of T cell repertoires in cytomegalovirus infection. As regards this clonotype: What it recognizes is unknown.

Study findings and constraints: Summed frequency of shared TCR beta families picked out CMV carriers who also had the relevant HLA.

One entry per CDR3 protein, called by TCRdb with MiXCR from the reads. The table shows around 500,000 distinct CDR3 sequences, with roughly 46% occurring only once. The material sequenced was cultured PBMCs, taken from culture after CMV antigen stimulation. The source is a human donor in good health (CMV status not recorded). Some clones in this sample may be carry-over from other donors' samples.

This CDR3 reads CASRFRAFTEAFF. Here the CDR3 DNA reads TGTGCCAGCAGGTTCAGGGCTTTCACTGAAGCTTTCTTT. The V gene is TRBV7-2, the J gene TRBJ1-1, with D perhaps matching TRBD1 (5 bases). This CDR3 spans 13 amino acids. From germline, CDR1 is SGHTA and CDR2 FQGNSA. Trimming removed 6 bases at V and 4 bases at J, with 12 bases between.